Below are 21 T cell receptor beta chains sequenced from a single sample in a study of blood T cell repertoires in COVID-19. Sequencing used immunoSEQ multiplex PCR; TCRdb keeps in-frame clones, though not all of them. Of about 180,000 clones in the sample, approximately 81% were seen once. Sequencing used peripheral blood. The source of these receptors is a person between 65 and 79 years old with COVID-19, enrolled during active disease.

This sequence joins TRBV10-3 and TRBJ2-2, with 8 bases matching TRBD2. The CDR3 is made up of 13 amino acids. V trimming: 10 bases; J trimming: 1 base; junction bases outside the gene matches: 2. In germline, CDR1 is ENHRY, CDR2 SYGVKD. As DNA, the CDR3 is TGTGCCAACAGCGGGGGGAACACCGGGGAGCTGTTTTTT. Translated, it gives CANSGGNTGELFF.

This clone was seen a handful of times. At the DNA level, this CDR3 is encoded by other sequences in the same sample as well. This chain uses TRBV9 with TRBJ2-7; D is undetermined. V lost 0 bases and J 0 bases, leaving 7 bases between the germline ends. The CDR3 is 14 residues long. CDR1 and CDR2 from the germline V gene are SGDLS and YYNGEE. The CDR3 coding sequence is TGTGCCAGCAGCGTAGCATCGAGCTCCTACGAGCAGTACTTC. This translates into CASSVASSSYEQYF.

This chain uses TRBV18 with TRBJ2-5; TRBD1 aligns across 7 bases. The germline gives CDR1 KGHSH, CDR2 LQKENI. The trim removed 2 bases at V and 2 bases at J, leaving 5 bases unmatched. This CDR3 is built from 15 residues. CDR3 protein: CASSPKGGGQETQYF. In nucleotides, the CDR3 is TGTGCCAGCTCACCAAAAGGGGGCGGACAAGAGACCCAGTACTTC.

CDR3: CATSRGSSGLNQPQHF. CDR3 sequence (DNA): TGTGCCACCAGCAGAGGATCGTCGGGACTCAATCAGCCCCAGCATTTT. This chain links TRBV15 with TRBJ1-5; maybe TRBD1 (5 bases). CDR1 is LNHNV and CDR2 is YYDKDF in the germline V gene (reference sequence). V lost 1 base to trimming and J lost 3 bases, with 13 bases between them. The CDR3 has 16 amino acids.

The gene calls are TRBV7-2 and TRBJ2-3; D is ambiguous. Trimming left V 5 bases short and J 0 bases short, with 12 bases between. Germline lookup yields CDR1 SGHTA and CDR2 FQGNSA. The CDR3 spans 15 residues. The CDR3, as DNA: TGTGCCAGCAGCCTCACTCGCAAGAGCACAGATACGCAGTATTTT. Protein product: CASSLTRKSTDTQYF.

V usage is TRBV6-1 and J usage is TRBJ1-4; the D is unclear. This CDR3 has 15 amino acids. Germline lookup yields CDR1 MNHNS and CDR2 SASEGT. Trimming cost V 6 bases and J 8 bases, with 19 bases left between them. The CDR3 region is CASRYPAGLEEKLFF. The DNA of the CDR3 is TGTGCCAGCAGATACCCGGCGGGCCTGGAGGAAAAACTGTTTTTT.

The rearrangement links TRBV19 to TRBJ2-5, with 7 nucleotides matching TRBD1. CDR1 is LNHDA, CDR2 SQIVND, per germline (reference sequence). The CDR3 totals 17 residues. J gave up 4 bases and V 6 bases, and 17 bases lay outside the gene matches. The CDR3 protein is CASSPRQAGGPLETQYF. In DNA, the CDR3 is TGTGCCAGTAGCCCCAGACAGGCAGGGGGACCTTTAGAGACCCAGTACTTC.

This rearrangement joins TRBV5-1 to TRBJ1-1, with D hard to call. Germline loops: CDR1 SGHRS, CDR2 YFSETQ. The CDR3 sequence is 14 residues long. Trimming cost V 0 bases and J 0 bases, with 6 bases left between them. CDR3 residues: CASSLGGLNTEAFF. The DNA for the CDR3 is TGCGCCAGCAGCTTGGGCGGTTTGAACACTGAAGCTTTCTTT.

The genes are TRBV7-2 and TRBJ1-1; unclear D gene. Germline V CDR1 and CDR2: SGHTA, FQGNSA. The CDR3 length is 13 residues. The V gene lost 3 bases and the J gene lost 1 base, with 6 bases spanning the gap. This CDR3 is CASSFPGNTEAFF. CDR3 DNA sequence: TGTGCCAGCAGCTTCCCAGGGAACACTGAAGCTTTCTTT.

The chain joins TRBV5-6 to TRBJ2-1, with 7 bases matching TRBD1. The junction had 7 bases not matched to a gene; V was cut back by 0 bases and J by 7 bases. The length of the CDR3 is 15 residues. The germline V gene encodes CDR1 SGHDT and CDR2 YYEEEE. CDR3 sequence (DNA): TGTGCCAGCAGCTTGGTCGGAAGGGGGCGGAATGAGCAGTTCTTC. It encodes CASSLVGRGRNEQFF.

The gene calls are TRBV11-2 and TRBJ2-7, with TRBD1 as a possible D gene (6 bases). CDR1 SGHAT and CDR2 FQNNGV come from the germline V gene. The V end lost 5 bases, the J end lost 2 bases, and 16 bases lay between the germline ends. The CDR3 consists of 15 residues. The CDR3 reads CASSPSRDMTYEQYF. The CDR3 nucleotides are TGTGCCAGCAGCCCGTCCCGGGACATGACCTACGAGCAGTACTTC.

This chain joins TRBV9 and TRBJ1-5; TRBD1 matches at 9 bases. The J segment lost 8 bases and the V segment lost 3 bases, leaving 6 bases of the junction unmatched. Per germline, CDR1 SGDLS and CDR2 YYNGEE. This CDR3 contains 14 residues. The CDR3 loop is CASSAGTGREPQHF. The CDR3 nucleotides are TGTGCCAGCAGCGCCGGGACAGGGAGGGAGCCCCAGCATTTT.

The chain joins TRBV9 to TRBJ2-1; 13 positions match TRBD2. After removal of 0 bases from V and 7 bases from J, the junction contained 7 bases not matched to a gene. From germline, CDR1 is SGDLS and CDR2 YYNGEE. The CDR3 is 17 residues long. This CDR3 is CASSVGRLTSGRNEQFF. The DNA of the CDR3 is TGTGCCAGCAGCGTAGGCCGTTTGACTAGCGGGAGGAATGAGCAGTTCTTC.

The rearrangement links TRBV11-3 to TRBJ2-3, with D hard to call. Germline V gene data show CDR1 as SGHNT and CDR2 as YENEEA. With 5 bases removed from V and 5 bases from J, the gap between germline ends came to 11 bases. CDR3 length equals 13 residues. The CDR3 region is CASSQHSGDTQYF. CDR3 bases: TGTGCCAGCAGCCAACATTCAGGAGATACGCAGTATTTT.

The chain is built from TRBV6-5 and TRBJ1-2; D remains ambiguous. Germline-derived CDR1 and CDR2 are MNHEY and SVGAGI. The CDR3 has 14 residues. Trimming removed 8 bases at V and 4 bases at J, with 17 bases between. CDR3 bases: TGTGCCAGCTTATCTCTAGGGAGACCCTATGGCTACACCTTC. It is translated as CASLSLGRPYGYTF.

The gene calls are TRBV30 and TRBJ2-1; TRBD1 matches at 8 bases. Germline V lookup: CDR1 GTSNPN, CDR2 SVGIG (reference sequence). Trimming cost V 6 bases and J 6 bases; bases outside gene matches: 10. The CDR3 has 14 residues. The CDR3 here is CACIPGQAPNEQFF. In DNA form, the CDR3 reads TGTGCCTGTATACCGGGACAGGCCCCCAATGAGCAGTTCTTC. The whole variable domain, filled in from reference TRBV30 and TRBJ2-1, reads SQTIHQWPATLVQPVGSPLSLECTVEGTSNPNLYWYRQAAGRGLQLLFYSVGIGQISSEVPQNLSASRPQDRQFILSSKKLLLSDSGFYLCACIPGQAPNEQFFGPGTRLTVL.

The chain uses TRBV5-3 and TRBJ1-6; D might be TRBD1 (6 bases). TRBV5-3 has ORF status, its function being uncertain. This CDR3 is 19 amino acids long. V was clipped by 4 bases and J by 2 bases, with 22 bases between them. CDR3 protein: CARSRPSRDTITYNSPLHF. The CDR3 nucleotides read TGTGCCAGAAGCAGACCCTCACGGGACACAATAACCTATAATTCACCCCTCCACTTT.

The genes are TRBV28 and TRBJ1-5; 7 bases match TRBD1. CDR3 size: 14 residues. Germline values: CDR1 MDHEN, CDR2 SYDVKM. The V and J ends lost 6 bases and 2 bases, in that order; junction bases with no gene match: 4. The CDR3 DNA follows: TGTGCCAGCAGCCTCGACAGGGGCAATCAGCCCCAGCATTTT. The encoded protein is CASSLDRGNQPQHF.

V is TRBV27 and J is TRBJ1-5; D is undetermined. The CDR3 contains 14 residues. The germline gives CDR1 MNHEY, CDR2 SMNVEV (reference sequence). V was pared by 2 bases and J by 3 bases, with 8 bases between. The CDR3 here is CASSLSGLNQPQHF. The CDR3 DNA reads as TGTGCCAGCAGTTTAAGTGGGCTCAATCAGCCCCAGCATTTT.

The V and J genes are TRBV7-9 and TRBJ1-1; TRBD1 aligns across 9 bases. J gave up 9 bases and V 7 bases, and 6 bases lay outside the gene matches. The CDR3 length is 12 residues. From germline, CDR1 is SEHNR and CDR2 FQNEAQ (reference sequence). In DNA form, the CDR3 reads TGTGCCAGCAATAAAGGACAGGGGCAAGCTTTCTTT. It encodes CASNKGQGQAFF.

The chain employs TRBV6-2 or TRBV6-3 and TRBJ1-5; D remains ambiguous. The germline CDR1 and CDR2 sequences are MNHEY and SVGEGT. Between the trimmed V and J ends, which lost 2 bases and 5 bases, there was a span of 7 bases. The CDR3 spans 13 residues. Here the CDR3 reads CASSYEEYQPQHF. The DNA for the CDR3 is TGTGCCAGCAGTTACGAGGAATATCAGCCCCAGCATTTT.